The 17 T cell receptor beta chains reported below all come from one sample, sequenced in a study of blood T cell repertoires in COVID-19. Libraries were prepared by immunoSEQ multiplex PCR; TCRdb keeps only in-frame clonotypes and omits some of them. This table has 250,000 to 300,000 clones, around 87% appearing once. Sequencing was performed on peripheral blood. The source is a woman between 45 and 60 years old who had recovered from COVID-19.

The chain is built from TRBV24-1 and TRBJ2-1; the D is unclear. The CDR3 is 15 amino acids. Trimming pared 4 bases from V and 3 bases from J, leaving 12 bases between. Germline assignment: CDR1 KGHDR and CDR2 SFDVKD. The CDR3 region is CATSDPDSIYNEQFF. CDR3 sequence (DNA): TGTGCCACCAGTGACCCTGACTCAATCTACAATGAGCAGTTCTTC.

V and J are TRBV6-5 and TRBJ1-1, with D tentatively TRBD1 (6 bases). The CDR3 consists of 12 residues. V lost 6 bases to trimming and J lost 7 bases, with 12 bases between them. CDR1 and CDR2 from the germline V gene are MNHEY and SVGAGI. CDR3: CASRKPTGEAFF. The CDR3 DNA reads TGTGCCAGCAGGAAACCGACAGGTGAAGCTTTCTTT.

The CDR3 DNA follows: TGCGCCAGCAGCTTGACTAGCGGGGTGACCTACTCCTTGCAGTTCTTC. Translation gives CASSLTSGVTYSLQFF. The rearrangement uses TRBV5-1 and TRBJ2-1; 10 bases line up with TRBD2. Per germline, CDR1 SGHRS and CDR2 YFSETQ. J lost 12 bases, V lost 1 base, and 13 bases had no gene match. The CDR3 is 16 amino acids.

This chain joins TRBV28 and TRBJ2-1; 9 nucleotides agree with TRBD2. Germline V gene sequence: CDR1 MDHEN, CDR2 SYDVKM. After removal of 3 bases from V and 8 bases from J, the junction contained 8 bases not matched to a gene. The CDR3 sequence is 15 residues long. CDR3 coding DNA: TGTGCCAGCAGTTTTCAAGGGACTAGCTTCTATGAGCAGTTCTTC. This sequence encodes CASSFQGTSFYEQFF.

For the CDR3, the DNA is TGTGCCAGCACCTCTTCCAGCTCCTACGAGCAGTACTTC. This codes for CASTSSSSYEQYF. The chain employs TRBV27 and TRBJ2-7; D gene unclear. This CDR3 region has 13 residues. Between the trimmed V and J ends, which lost 7 bases and 0 bases, there was a span of 10 bases. CDR1 and CDR2 from the germline V gene are MNHEY and SMNVEV (reference sequence).

The chain carries TRBV27 and TRBJ1-1; 8 bases align to TRBD1. CDR3 length: 15 amino acids. The trim removed 6 bases at V and 4 bases at J, leaving 10 bases unmatched. The germline gives CDR1 MNHEY, CDR2 SMNVEV (reference sequence). CDR3 protein: CASRLDRGRVTEAFF. DNA for the CDR3: TGTGCCAGCAGACTAGACAGGGGAAGGGTCACTGAAGCTTTCTTT.

The rearrangement links TRBV7-8 to TRBJ2-7; 7 nucleotides line up with TRBD1. The CDR3 totals 15 residues. Germline CDR1 SGHVS, CDR2 FQNEAQ. V gave up 4 bases and J gave up 5 bases; unmatched junction bases: 11. The CDR3 loop reads CASSSPTGVKNEQYF. The CDR3 coding sequence is TGTGCCAGCAGCTCACCCACAGGGGTAAAAAACGAGCAGTACTTC.

The V and J genes are TRBV10-3 and TRBJ1-1; D is unclear. CDR3 size: 14 residues. Germline loops: CDR1 ENHRY, CDR2 SYGVKD. Between the trimmed V and J ends, which lost 8 bases and 1 base, there was a span of 14 bases. For the CDR3, the DNA is TGTGCCATCGCCGCGACACTCGGGAACACTGAAGCTTTCTTT. This codes for CAIAATLGNTEAFF.

This rearrangement joins TRBV18 to TRBJ2-3, with 10 positions matching TRBD1. J lost 6 bases, V lost 3 bases, and 6 bases had no gene match. The V gene's germline CDR1 is KGHSH and CDR2 LQKENI. The CDR3 contains 15 residues. CDR3 in amino acids: CASSPRQGAVDTQYF. CDR3 coding DNA: TGTGCCAGCTCACCGAGACAGGGGGCGGTGGATACGCAGTATTTT.

The genes are TRBV5-6 and TRBJ1-4; D unclear. With 3 bases removed from V and 5 bases from J, the gap between germline ends came to 11 bases. From germline, CDR1 is SGHDT and CDR2 YYEEEE. CDR3 length: 14 residues. The CDR3 nucleotides are TGTGCCAGCAGCTCAAGACAAGGAAATGAAAAACTGTTTTTT. Encoded protein: CASSSRQGNEKLFF.

V is TRBV9 and J is TRBJ2-7; D may be TRBD1 (6 bases). The CDR3 runs to 15 residues. Germline loops: CDR1 SGDLS, CDR2 YYNGEE. V lost 0 bases to trimming and J lost 3 bases, with 13 bases between them. CDR3 in amino acids: CASSVGLGQNYEQYF. CDR3 DNA sequence: TGTGCCAGCAGCGTAGGTTTAGGACAGAACTACGAGCAGTACTTC.

This sequence joins TRBV5-4 and TRBJ2-3; 8 bases match TRBD2. This CDR3 comprises 18 residues. Unmatched junction bases numbered 16, after V lost 3 bases and J lost 4 bases. CDR1 is SGHNT, CDR2 YYREEE, per germline (reference sequence). In nucleotides, the CDR3 is TGTGCCAGCAGCTCCCCCAGCGGGAGCGGGAGTTATCCAGATACGCAGTATTTT. Amino acid sequence: CASSSPSGSGSYPDTQYF.

J is TRBJ2-5 and V is TRBV4-3; TRBD2 is a possible D gene (6 bases). The CDR3 consists of 14 residues. Germline lookup yields CDR1 LGHNA and CDR2 YSLEER. Trimming stripped 1 base from V and 3 bases from J, with 9 bases between. The CDR3 sequence: CASSQVRREETQYF. The CDR3 DNA is TGCGCCAGCAGCCAAGTAAGGAGGGAAGAGACCCAGTACTTC.

The V gene is TRBV28, the J gene TRBJ2-7; 10 bases agree with TRBD2. This CDR3 has 15 residues. J lost 5 bases, V lost 3 bases, and 7 bases had no gene match. CDR1 and CDR2 (germline): MDHEN, SYDVKM. This CDR3 is CASSFQLAGPNEQYF. The CDR3 DNA sequence: TGTGCCAGCAGTTTCCAACTAGCGGGACCTAACGAGCAGTACTTC. Full variable domain (remainder filled in from reference TRBV28 and TRBJ2-7): DVKVTQSSRYLVKRTGEKVFLECVQDMDHENMFWYRQDPGLGLRLIYFSYDVKMKEKGDIPEGYSVSREKKERFSLILESASTNQTSMYLCASSFQLAGPNEQYFGPGTRLTVT.

The chain is built from TRBV20-1 and TRBJ2-5; TRBD2 might be the D (7 bases). The CDR3 runs to 11 residues. Germline CDR1 is DFQATT and CDR2 is SNEGSKA (reference sequence). V was shortened by 6 bases and J by 13 bases, with 18 bases between the two germline ends. CDR3 region: CSAWEGDLRYF. CDR3 sequence (DNA): TGCAGTGCGTGGGAGGGGGACTTGAGGTACTTC.

The chain couples TRBV11-2 to TRBJ1-2, with 8 bases fitting TRBD1. The CDR3 is 14 residues long. J gave up 5 bases and V 5 bases, and 7 bases lay outside the gene matches. Germline assignment: CDR1 SGHAT and CDR2 FQNNGV. DNA for the CDR3: TGTGCCAGCAGCACGATGACAGGGGATTATGGCTACACCTTC. Protein: CASSTMTGDYGYTF.

In its sample, this clone was seen once. The genes are TRBV5-1 and TRBJ1-5; D is uncertain. The germline V and J ends were trimmed by 0 bases and 5 bases, with 12 bases remaining between them. Germline V gene data show CDR1 as SGHRS and CDR2 as YFSETQ. The CDR3 is 15 residues long. CDR3 in DNA: TGCGCCAGCAGCTTGGCTGGGGAGGGCCATCAGCCCCAGCATTTT. Protein product: CASSLAGEGHQPQHF.